One and the same sample provided the 29 T cell receptor beta chains below, sequenced in a study of shared clonotypes between healthy human individuals. Using immunoSEQ multiplex PCR, the repertoire was profiled, and TCRdb retains in-frame clones only, with some absent. The data show some 740,000 clones, around 93% seen once. The naive CD8 population came from CD45RO-negative cells selected for CCR7, without terminally differentiated effector memory CD45RA+ cells. The specimen was naive CD8+ T cells sorted from blood. Every receptor here comes from a man younger than 45 in good health.

The V gene is TRBV10-3, the J gene TRBJ2-7; D unclear. CDR3 length: 13 residues. V was pared by 4 bases and J by 4 bases, with 11 bases between. Looked up from germline, CDR1 is ENHRY and CDR2 is SYGVKD. For the CDR3, the DNA is TGTGCCATCAGTGTTGGTCAGACTTACGAGCAGTACTTC. Its translation: CAISVGQTYEQYF.

The V and J genes are TRBV29-1 and TRBJ2-7; tentative D call: TRBD1 (6 bases). Between the trimmed V and J ends, which lost 6 bases and 2 bases, there was a span of 17 bases. Germline values: CDR1 SQVTM, CDR2 ANQGSEA. The CDR3 length is 14 residues. The CDR3 coding sequence is TGCAGCGTCTCGATCGGACAGAAACCCTACGAGCAGTACTTC. Encoded protein: CSVSIGQKPYEQYF.

The chain links TRBV28 to TRBJ1-4; D is perhaps TRBD1 (5 bases). This CDR3 comprises 15 residues. V was shortened by 8 bases and J by 3 bases, with 16 bases between the two germline ends. Germline-derived CDR1 and CDR2 are MDHEN and SYDVKM. The CDR3 region is CASLHKGASNEKLFF. Here the CDR3 DNA reads TGTGCCAGCCTCCACAAAGGGGCGTCTAATGAAAAACTGTTTTTT.

The chain joins TRBV27 to TRBJ2-1; D gene ambiguous. CDR1 is MNHEY, CDR2 SMNVEV, per germline (reference sequence). The CDR3 has 13 amino acids. Trimming removed 4 bases at V and 4 bases at J, with 8 bases between. CDR3 DNA sequence: TGTGCCAGCAGTTGGGTAGGATACAATGAGCAGTTCTTC. Its protein is CASSWVGYNEQFF.

This chain links TRBV19 with TRBJ1-1; unclear D gene. V was shortened by 3 bases and J by 1 base, with 6 bases between the two germline ends. The CDR3 runs 13 residues. The germline V gene encodes CDR1 LNHDA and CDR2 SQIVND (reference sequence). The CDR3: CASSMGQNTEAFF. CDR3 coding DNA: TGTGCCAGTAGTATGGGCCAGAACACTGAAGCTTTCTTT.

This chain links TRBV6-5 with TRBJ2-1; 10 bases map to TRBD2. Germline V gene data show CDR1 as MNHEY and CDR2 as SVGAGI. V shed 2 bases, J shed 5 bases, and the junction held 3 bases outside the gene matches. This CDR3 is 15 amino acids long. The CDR3 coding sequence is TGTGCCAGCAGTTACGCCCTAGCGGGAGACAATGAGCAGTTCTTC. This codes for CASSYALAGDNEQFF.

The J gene is TRBJ2-5, the V gene TRBV6-1; D is ambiguous. The germline gives CDR1 MNHNS, CDR2 SASEGT. The ends were cut back, 5 bases at V and 1 base at J, with 11 bases in the middle. The CDR3 sequence is 14 residues long. The CDR3 sequence: CASSKFNSQETQYF. Here the CDR3 DNA reads TGTGCCAGCAGTAAATTCAATAGCCAAGAGACCCAGTACTTC.

This chain joins TRBV5-4 and TRBJ2-7, with D possibly matching TRBD1 (6 bases). The V gene lost 2 bases and the J gene lost 0 bases, with 21 bases spanning the gap. The CDR3 has 18 residues. CDR1 is SGHNT, CDR2 YYREEE, per germline (reference sequence). The CDR3 DNA sequence: TGTGCCAGCAGCTTACTGGGCTCCCAGTCCAGGGGCTCCTACGAGCAGTACTTC. Its translation is CASSLLGSQSRGSYEQYF. The whole variable domain, remainder taken from reference TRBV5-4 and TRBJ2-7, is ETGVTQSPTHLIKTRGQQVTLRCSSQSGHNTVSWYQQALGQGPQFIFQYYREEENGRGNFPPRFSGLQFPNYSSELNVNALELDDSALYLCASSLLGSQSRGSYEQYFGPGTRLTVT.

The chain is built from TRBV9 and TRBJ2-7; 7 nucleotides align to TRBD1. Germline V gene lookup returns CDR1 SGDLS and CDR2 YYNGEE. V trimming: 0 bases; J trimming: 7 bases; junction bases outside the gene matches: 7. The CDR3 is 14 amino acids. This CDR3 reads CASSVDHRGREQYF. The CDR3 region has the DNA TGTGCCAGCAGCGTAGATCACAGGGGCCGAGAGCAGTACTTC.

The rearrangement uses TRBV6-1 and TRBJ2-7, with D perhaps given as TRBD1 or TRBD2 (5 bases each). The CDR3 extends over 15 amino acids. Trimming removed 6 bases from V and 0 bases from J, with 15 bases in between. Germline CDR1 is MNHNS and CDR2 is SASEGT. In DNA form, the CDR3 reads TGTGCCAGCAGCGAGGGACCTTTAAGCTCCTACGAGCAGTACTTC. Translated, it gives CASSEGPLSSYEQYF.

This sequence joins TRBV27 and TRBJ2-1; no clear D. Germline loops: CDR1 MNHEY, CDR2 SMNVEV (reference sequence). V was shortened by 7 bases and J by 4 bases, with 11 bases between the two germline ends. This CDR3 has 13 residues. CDR3 DNA sequence: TGTGCCAGCAATCTGACTTCTTACAATGAGCAGTTCTTC. Translated, it gives CASNLTSYNEQFF.

The CDR3 loop reads CASSLEGVNTYNEQFF. The DNA for the CDR3 is TGTGCCAGCAGCTTAGAGGGAGTAAATACCTACAATGAGCAGTTCTTC. The rearrangement links TRBV7-6 to TRBJ2-1; D possibly corresponds to TRBD2 (5 bases). V was trimmed by 1 base and J by 2 bases, leaving 12 bases between them. CDR3 length equals 16 residues. The germline gives CDR1 SGHVS, CDR2 FNYEAQ. The full variable domain, rest sourced from reference TRBV7-6 and TRBJ2-1, is GAGVSQSPRYKVTKRGQDVALRCDPISGHVSLYWYRQALGQGPEFLTYFNYEAQQDKSGLPNDRFSAERPEGSISTLTIQRTEQRDSAMYRCASSLEGVNTYNEQFFGPGTRLTVL.

A note on this clone: The sample has other DNA sequences that encode this CDR3 too. The chain joins TRBV4-3 to TRBJ2-7; D is perhaps TRBD1 (6 bases). The CDR3 runs 16 residues. Germline CDR1 LGHNA, CDR2 YSLEER. Trimming took off 1 base at V and 1 base at J, with 14 bases between the two ends. The CDR3 is CASSQGTGTSSYEQYF. CDR3 bases: TGCGCCAGCAGCCAAGGGACCGGGACATCTTCCTACGAGCAGTACTTC.

The chain uses TRBV19 and TRBJ1-1; TRBD1 might be the D (5 bases). Trimming cost V 3 bases and J 8 bases, with 7 bases left between them. Germline values: CDR1 LNHDA, CDR2 SQIVND (reference sequence). This CDR3 is built from 11 residues. CDR3 residues: CASSIGAEAFF. CDR3 DNA sequence: TGTGCCAGTAGTATCGGGGCCGAAGCTTTCTTT.

The DNA for the CDR3 is TGTGCCAGCAGTAACGGGACTAGGAGTCGTGATACGCAGTATTTT. Translating it yields CASSNGTRSRDTQYF. The V call is TRBV27, the J call TRBJ2-3; 8 bases are shared with TRBD2. Germline CDR1 is MNHEY and CDR2 is SMNVEV (reference sequence). The CDR3 consists of 15 residues. Trimming cost V 5 bases and J 6 bases; bases outside gene matches: 10.

The chain links TRBV7-9 to TRBJ1-2; tentative D call: TRBD1 (5 bases). The CDR3 is 18 residues long. The germline V gene has CDR1 SEHNR and CDR2 FQNEAQ (reference sequence). V lost 7 bases and J lost 5, with 29 bases in between. The chain's CDR3 is CASIATGRERPGVYGYTF. The CDR3 DNA sequence: TGTGCCAGCATCGCAACGGGCAGGGAGAGGCCTGGGGTATATGGCTACACCTTC.

The genes are TRBV2 and TRBJ2-7; 7 bases line up with TRBD1. Trimming at V came to 3 bases and at J to 4 bases, leaving 18 bases not matched to a gene. From germline, CDR1 is SNHLY and CDR2 FYNNEI. The CDR3 runs 18 residues. CDR3 in DNA: TGTGCCAGCAGTGACTCCTACAGGGGCGCTGACCCCCCGTACGAGCAGTACTTC. It is translated as CASSDSYRGADPPYEQYF.

The chain combines TRBV7-6 with TRBJ1-5; D perhaps matches TRBD1 (6 bases). The CDR3 spans 15 residues. V dropped 4 bases and J dropped 7 bases, with 17 bases sitting between them. Germline loops: CDR1 SGHVS, CDR2 FNYEAQ. In DNA, the CDR3 is TGTGCCAGCAGCTCCCGTGCGGGGGCGGGACAGCCCCAGCATTTT. It translates to CASSSRAGAGQPQHF.

The CDR3 sequence is CASSEIQGGFYEQYF. CDR3 coding DNA: TGTGCCAGCAGTGAAATCCAGGGAGGGTTTTACGAGCAGTACTTC. The chain carries TRBV2 and TRBJ2-7; TRBD2 matches at 7 bases. Germline CDR1 SNHLY, CDR2 FYNNEI. The CDR3 consists of 15 residues. After removal of 2 bases from V and 4 bases from J, the junction contained 8 bases not matched to a gene.

The chain recombines TRBV6-7 with TRBJ2-7; TRBD2 agrees at 8 bases. TRBV6-7 is treated as an ORF (open reading frame) with a function not yet certain. Losses at the gene ends were 8 bases for V and 1 base for J; bases not matched to a gene: 10. The CDR3 spans 15 residues. The CDR3 loop reads CASPFGTRFSYEQYF. CDR3 DNA: TGTGCCAGCCCTTTTGGGACTAGATTTTCCTACGAGCAGTACTTC.

The chain has TRBV28 and TRBJ2-7, with 8 positions matching TRBD1. Looked up from germline, CDR1 is MDHEN and CDR2 is SYDVKM. The CDR3 contains 16 residues. The J segment lost 0 bases and the V segment lost 3 bases, leaving 7 bases of the junction unmatched. The CDR3: CASSFTRTGSSYEQYF. DNA of the CDR3: TGTGCCAGCAGTTTCACCCGGACAGGGAGCTCCTACGAGCAGTACTTC.

The chain employs TRBV9 and TRBJ2-2, with 9 positions matching TRBD1. V lost 4 bases to trimming and J lost 4 bases; unmatched junction nucleotides: 5. The CDR3 has 15 amino acids. Germline V gene lookup returns CDR1 SGDLS and CDR2 YYNGEE. CDR3 region: CASSSGQGITGELFF. The CDR3 nucleotides read TGTGCCAGCAGCTCGGGACAGGGAATCACCGGGGAGCTGTTTTTT.

CDR3 residues: CAISMGLAGTYEQYF. The CDR3 bases are TGTGCCATCAGCATGGGACTAGCGGGTACCTACGAGCAGTACTTC. The chain uses TRBV10-3 and TRBJ2-7; TRBD2 aligns across 12 bases. The CDR3 extends over 15 amino acids. The ends lost 6 bases at V and 2 bases at J; junction bases unmatched: 5. CDR1 and CDR2 (germline): ENHRY, SYGVKD.

The V call is TRBV5-4, the J call TRBJ2-3; D ambiguous. The CDR3 runs 11 residues. Trimming left V 3 bases short and J 6 bases short, with 5 bases between. CDR1 is SGHNT and CDR2 is YYREEE in the germline V gene (reference sequence). CDR3 nucleotides: TGTGCCAGCAGCTGGTCGGATACGCAGTATTTT. This codes for CASSWSDTQYF.

The chain has TRBV11-2 and TRBJ1-1, with 7 bases lining up with TRBD1. This CDR3 has 15 amino acids. Germline CDR1 reads SGHAT; CDR2 reads FQNNGV. Germline trimming cut 4 bases from V and 0 bases from J; bases unmatched to any gene: 5. The CDR3 nucleotides are TGTGCCAGCAGCTCCGGACAGGAAATGAACACTGAAGCTTTCTTT. This codes for CASSSGQEMNTEAFF. Variable domain in full (rest from reference TRBV11-2 and TRBJ1-1): EAGVAQSPRYKIIEKRQSVAFWCNPISGHATLYWYQQILGQGPKLLIQFQNNGVVDDSQLPKDRFSAERLKGVDSTLKIQPAKLEDSAVYLCASSSGQEMNTEAFFGQGTRLTVV.

The rearrangement uses TRBV28 and TRBJ2-7, with D possibly TRBD1 on 5 matching bases. Germline V gene data show CDR1 as MDHEN and CDR2 as SYDVKM. This CDR3 region has 15 residues. Trimming took off 6 bases at V and 1 base at J, with 16 bases between the two ends. The CDR3 nucleotides are TGTGCCAGCAGCGTTCAGGGCCCGACATCCTACGAGCAGTACTTC. It translates to CASSVQGPTSYEQYF.

The genes are TRBV28 and TRBJ1-1; 9 bases agree with TRBD1. The germline gives CDR1 MDHEN, CDR2 SYDVKM. This CDR3 comprises 16 residues. Germline trimming cut 4 bases from V and 6 bases from J; bases unmatched to any gene: 12. The CDR3 region is CASSSPLGTGYAEAFF. DNA for the CDR3: TGTGCCAGCAGTTCCCCCCTTGGGACAGGGTACGCTGAAGCTTTCTTT.

The chain couples TRBV28 to TRBJ1-2; D is unresolved. This CDR3 has 13 residues. V lost 3 bases to trimming and J lost 1 base, with 6 bases between them. Germline lookup yields CDR1 MDHEN and CDR2 SYDVKM. Here the CDR3 DNA reads TGTGCCAGCAGTTTCGCGATTAACTATGGCTACACCTTC. As protein: CASSFAINYGYTF.

The rearrangement links TRBV15 to TRBJ2-5; no firm D call. The CDR3 covers 13 residues. Germline V gene data show CDR1 as LNHNV and CDR2 as YYDKDF (reference sequence). Trimming shortened V by 8 bases and J by 4 bases, and 14 bases separated the two germline ends. The CDR3 reads CATQTLERETQYF. The CDR3 DNA sequence: TGTGCCACCCAAACCCTAGAGAGAGAGACCCAGTACTTC.